The 24 T cell receptor beta chains below all came from one sample that was sequenced in a study of CD8 T cells in ankylosing spondylitis listed by TCRdb under 2017. What the study reported, not specific to this receptor: A TCR beta motif of seven or eight highly homologous amino acid variants appeared characteristic of blood from ankylosing spondylitis patients.

Libraries were constructed by 5' RACE. The instrument given in TCRdb is Illumina HiSeq 2500. TCRdb ran its own pipeline on the public reads, namely fastp trimming at Q25 and MiXCR clone calling, and kept in-frame beta chains. Rows with one shared CDR3 protein collapse into an entry with the most common genes and DNA. Counted in this sample were 100,000 to 150,000 distinct CDR3 sequences; roughly 17% of them appeared once. The ten largest clones capture around a third of the sample. Their recognized antigens are unknown. Sequenced input: blood, either unsorted or a sorted T cell fraction (not recorded which). These receptors were collected from a male donor with ankylosing spondylitis.

The chain combines TRBV3-1 with TRBJ2-7; no reliable D call. The CDR3 is 13 residues long. CDR1 is LGHDT and CDR2 is YNNKEL in the germline V gene (reference sequence). V was cut by 1 base and J by 3 bases, with 7 bases left in between. DNA of the CDR3: TGTGCCAGCAGCCAAGTGGATGGCTACGAGCAGTACTTC. Translation gives CASSQVDGYEQYF.

V gene TRBV19 combines with J gene TRBJ2-7; perhaps TRBD2 as D (5 bases). CDR3 length equals 11 residues. Deletions cut 7 bases from V and 6 bases from J, with 10 bases between. The germline CDR1 and CDR2 sequences are LNHDA and SQIVND (reference sequence). The CDR3 reads CASTDGSEQYF. For the CDR3, the DNA is TGTGCCAGTACCGATGGGAGCGAGCAGTACTTC.

The chain carries TRBV27 and TRBJ2-5, with 7 bases lining up with TRBD2. Germline assignment: CDR1 MNHEY and CDR2 SMNVEV (reference sequence). The CDR3 is 15 amino acids. Losses at the gene ends were 5 bases for V and 1 base for J; bases not matched to a gene: 7. The CDR3 is CASSGRLAVQETQYF. DNA of the CDR3: TGTGCCAGCAGTGGGCGACTAGCCGTCCAAGAGACCCAGTACTTC.

The J gene is TRBJ2-5, the V gene TRBV5-1; D call uncertain. CDR3 size: 13 residues. V lost 5 bases and J lost 2, with 10 bases in between. From germline, CDR1 is SGHRS and CDR2 YFSETQ. The CDR3 sequence is CASSSGVQETQYF. CDR3 sequence (DNA): TGCGCCAGCAGTTCAGGCGTTCAAGAGACCCAGTACTTC.

The chain joins TRBV27 to TRBJ2-7; 8 positions agree with TRBD1. The CDR3 contains 14 residues. Germline V CDR1 and CDR2: MNHEY, SMNVEV (reference sequence). V dropped 2 bases and J dropped 3; count of bases not matched to a gene: 3. The DNA for the CDR3 is TGTGCCAGCAGTTTAGACAGGGGAAACTACGAGCAGTACTTC. Translation gives CASSLDRGNYEQYF.

The CDR3 protein is CASIRALWGTMSQFF. The CDR3 DNA follows: TGTGCCAGCATCCGCGCACTATGGGGTACAATGTCGCAGTTCTTC. The rearrangement links TRBV2 to TRBJ2-1; no clear D gene. The CDR3 contains 15 residues. Trimming pared 7 bases from V and 12 bases from J, leaving 25 bases between. Per germline, CDR1 SNHLY and CDR2 FYNNEI.

This clonotype was found a few times. The chain links TRBV11-2 to TRBJ2-1, with 9 bases that match TRBD2. The ends lost 1 base at V and 2 bases at J; junction bases unmatched: 3. CDR1 is SGHAT, CDR2 FQNNGV, per germline. This CDR3 has 16 residues. DNA of the CDR3: TGTGCCAGCAGCTTAGGGCCTAGCGGGACCTACAATGAGCAGTTCTTC. Its translation: CASSLGPSGTYNEQFF. Complete variable domain (other parts from reference TRBV11-2 and TRBJ2-1): EAGVAQSPRYKIIEKRQSVAFWCNPISGHATLYWYQQILGQGPKLLIQFQNNGVVDDSQLPKDRFSAERLKGVDSTLKIQPAKLEDSAVYLCASSLGPSGTYNEQFFGPGTRLTVL.

The chain has TRBV5-1 and TRBJ2-3, with a possible D match to TRBD2 (5 bases). Per the germline V gene, CDR1 is SGHRS and CDR2 is YFSETQ. Trimming shortened V by 7 bases and J by 1 base, and 19 bases separated the two germline ends. The CDR3 contains 16 residues. The CDR3 bases are TGCGCCAGCTCAGCGGAACCGAACCTGGGCACAGATACGCAGTATTTT. It specifies CASSAEPNLGTDTQYF.

This chain uses TRBV7-9 with TRBJ1-1; TRBD1 might be the D (6 bases). V lost 4 bases and J lost 5, with 11 bases in between. CDR3 size: 13 residues. CDR1 and CDR2 (germline): SEHNR, FQNEAQ (reference sequence). This chain's CDR3 is CASSSGDYTEAFF. For the CDR3, the DNA is TGTGCCAGCAGCTCAGGGGACTATACTGAAGCTTTCTTT.

At least ten counts were recorded for this clonotype. CDR3 loop: CSVGPSYGYTF. The CDR3 nucleotides are TGCAGCGTCGGACCCAGCTATGGCTACACCTTC. This chain uses TRBV29-1 with TRBJ1-2, with unresolved D. Trimming took 6 bases from V and 4 from J, leaving 9 bases between them. CDR3 size: 11 residues. The germline gives CDR1 SQVTM, CDR2 ANQGSEA. Filled out from reference TRBV29-1 and TRBJ1-2, the complete variable domain reads SAVISQKPSRDICQRGTSLTIQCQVDSQVTMMFWYRQQPGQSLTLIATANQGSEATYESGFVIDKFPISRPNLTFSTLTVSNMSPEDSSIYLCSVGPSYGYTFGSGTRLTVV.

The chain uses TRBV4-1 and TRBJ2-1, with D possibly TRBD1 on 7 matching bases. Between the trimmed V and J ends, which lost 1 base and 0 bases, there was a span of 16 bases. Germline V CDR1 and CDR2: MGHRA, YSYEKL. The CDR3 has 18 residues. Here the CDR3 reads CASSQGTTTGSSYNEQFF. The CDR3 DNA follows: TGCGCCAGCAGCCAAGGGACTACGACAGGGAGCTCCTACAATGAGCAGTTCTTC.

This clonotype occurred a few times. The chain links TRBV21-1 to TRBJ1-5; the table's D call TRBD1 went unverified against the DNA. TRBV21-1 is a documented pseudogene. CDR3 length: 14 amino acids. DNA for the CDR3: TGTGCCAGCAGAACAGGGGACCCGGATCAGCCCCAGCATTTT. Its protein is CASRTGDPDQPQHF.

The J gene is TRBJ1-1, the V gene TRBV10-2; D not resolved. The CDR3 is 14 residues long. Germline CDR1 WSHSY, CDR2 SAAADI. Between the trimmed V and J ends, which lost 6 bases and 1 base, there was a span of 12 bases. The CDR3 region has the DNA TGCGCCAGCAGGTCCTGGACGGAGAACACTGAAGCTTTCTTT. Translating it yields CASRSWTENTEAFF.

The chain has TRBV20-1 and TRBJ1-5; TRBD1 is a possible D gene (5 bases). Per germline, CDR1 DFQATT and CDR2 SNEGSKA (reference sequence). The CDR3 has 12 residues. Trimming removed 6 bases at V and 4 bases at J, with 10 bases between. This CDR3 reads CSAGGGNQPQHF. CDR3 DNA: TGCAGTGCCGGGGGGGGGAATCAGCCCCAGCATTTT.

The chain has TRBV7-2 and TRBJ2-7; TRBD1 is a possible D gene (5 bases). CDR3 length: 15 amino acids. V lost 5 bases to trimming and J lost 2 bases, with 16 bases between them. Germline lookup yields CDR1 SGHTA and CDR2 FQGNSA. CDR3 protein: CASSQGVGKTYEQYF. CDR3 DNA sequence: TGTGCCAGCAGCCAGGGCGTGGGAAAAACCTACGAGCAGTACTTC.

The rearrangement uses TRBV7-2 and TRBJ2-1; the D is unclear. V was cut by 3 bases and J by 0 bases, with 9 bases left in between. The germline V gene has CDR1 SGHTA and CDR2 FQGNSA. The CDR3 has 15 amino acids. CDR3 DNA: TGTGCCAGCAGCTTCCATCCAGGCTCCTACAATGAGCAGTTCTTC. Its translation: CASSFHPGSYNEQFF. Supplemented by reference TRBV7-2 and TRBJ2-1, the full variable domain reads GAGVSQSPSNKVTEKGKDVELRCDPISGHTALYWYRQSLGQGLEFLIYFQGNSAPDKSGLPSDRFSAERTGGSVSTLTIQRTQQEDSAVYLCASSFHPGSYNEQFFGPGTRLTVL.

This clonotype was recorded a few times. The gene calls are TRBV11-3 and TRBJ1-1; 8 nucleotides agree with TRBD1. The CDR3 is 14 residues long. The junction had 4 bases not matched to a gene; V was cut back by 3 bases and J by 4 bases. In germline, CDR1 is SGHNT, CDR2 YENEEA. CDR3 amino acids: CASSFTDRGTEAFF. CDR3 DNA: TGTGCCAGCAGCTTCACCGACAGGGGCACTGAAGCTTTCTTT. Filled out from reference TRBV11-3 and TRBJ1-1, the complete variable domain reads EAGVVQSPRYKIIEKKQPVAFWCNPISGHNTLYWYLQNLGQGPELLIRYENEEAVDDSQLPKDRFSAERLKGVDSTLKIQPAELGDSAVYLCASSFTDRGTEAFFGQGTRLTVV.

V gene TRBV12-3 or TRBV12-4 combines with J gene TRBJ2-7; D is undetermined. V was clipped by 1 base and J by 5 bases, with 6 bases between them. The CDR3 length is 12 residues. The CDR3 region is CASSLDGHEQYF. The CDR3 DNA reads TGTGCCAGCAGTTTAGACGGCCACGAGCAGTACTTC.

The sample holds a few counts of this clonotype. V is TRBV27 and J is TRBJ2-7, with 9 bases aligning to TRBD1. Germline V gene lookup returns CDR1 MNHEY and CDR2 SMNVEV (reference sequence). The CDR3 runs 15 residues. Trimming took 6 bases from V and 3 from J; bases not matched to a gene: 9. CDR3 bases: TGTGCCAGCAGCCTAGACAGGGGGACTGACTACGAGCAGTACTTC. Its translation: CASSLDRGTDYEQYF.

This clonotype was observed many times. The rearrangement joins TRBV28 to TRBJ1-2, with D tentatively TRBD1 (5 bases). Germline V gene data show CDR1 as MDHEN and CDR2 as SYDVKM. The germline V and J ends were trimmed by 5 bases and 2 bases, with 15 bases remaining between them. The CDR3 sequence is 15 residues long. The CDR3 here is CASSLQGAVNYGYTF. The CDR3, as DNA: TGTGCCAGCAGTCTCCAGGGCGCAGTAAACTATGGCTACACCTTC.

This clonotype was seen more than once but under ten times. V and J are TRBV28 and TRBJ2-2; TRBD2 aligns across 9 bases. This CDR3 has 15 amino acids. Unmatched junction bases numbered 6, after V lost 6 bases and J lost 4 bases. CDR1 is MDHEN and CDR2 is SYDVKM in the germline V gene. The CDR3, as DNA: TGTGCCAGCAGCTCCTTTAGCGGGGGCACCGGGGAGCTGTTTTTT. Its translation: CASSSFSGGTGELFF.

This clonotype was picked up a small number of times. This rearrangement joins TRBV24-1 to TRBJ2-7; 8 bases line up with TRBD1. Germline trimming cut 4 bases from V and 4 bases from J; bases unmatched to any gene: 11. This CDR3 comprises 16 residues. Germline V lookup: CDR1 KGHDR, CDR2 SFDVKD. The CDR3 reads CATSDHGQGSLYEQYF. The CDR3 bases are TGTGCCACCAGTGACCATGGACAGGGCTCCTTGTACGAGCAGTACTTC.

The gene calls are TRBV6-5 and TRBJ2-7; 8 positions match TRBD2. This CDR3 is 15 amino acids long. The V gene end was trimmed by 4 bases and the J gene end by 4 bases; junction bases not matched to a gene: 9. From germline, CDR1 is MNHEY and CDR2 SVGAGI. The CDR3 DNA follows: TGTGCCAGCAGTTCCGGAGCGGGAGAGACGTACGAGCAGTACTTC. It yields the protein CASSSGAGETYEQYF.

The table lists this clonotype with a few counts. V usage is TRBV11-2 and J usage is TRBJ1-3, with 8 nucleotides matching TRBD1. In germline, CDR1 is SGHAT, CDR2 FQNNGV. J gave up 4 bases and V 4 bases, and 18 bases lay outside the gene matches. This CDR3 spans 19 amino acids. The CDR3 sequence is CASSSPPGTGEFTGNTIYF. For the CDR3, the DNA is TGTGCCAGCAGCTCCCCCCCGGGGACAGGTGAATTCACCGGAAACACCATATATTTT.